These 7 T cell receptor beta chains share one sample of origin, sequenced in a study of blood T cell repertoires in COVID-19. Some clones are missing from TCRdb's copy, which holds only in-frame ones; the method was immunoSEQ multiplex PCR. The sample lists 200,000 to 300,000 clones; approximately 86% were seen once. Sequencing input: peripheral blood. All receptors derive from a man aged 35 to 55 who had recovered from COVID-19.

The CDR3 protein is CAISDPGLAGGRRETQYF. The CDR3 DNA reads as TGTGCCATCAGTGATCCGGGACTAGCGGGGGGACGCAGGGAGACCCAGTACTTC. The chain links TRBV10-3 to TRBJ2-5, with 15 bases fitting TRBD2. The CDR3 extends over 18 amino acids. The germline V gene has CDR1 ENHRY and CDR2 SYGVKD. J gave up 5 bases and V 3 bases, and 10 bases lay outside the gene matches.

J is TRBJ1-5 and V is TRBV6-5; D might be TRBD1 (5 bases). Germline values: CDR1 MNHEY, CDR2 SVGAGI. The CDR3 loop spans 14 amino acids. The V end lost 2 bases, the J end lost 2 bases, and 7 bases lay between the germline ends. This CDR3 is CASSYAGGNQPQHF. As DNA, the CDR3 is TGTGCCAGCAGTTACGCGGGGGGCAATCAGCCCCAGCATTTT.

This clone has only one observation. CDR3 DNA sequence: TGTGCCAGCTCACCACCAGGGGCTCAGCCCCAGCATTTT. Translated: CASSPPGAQPQHF. V is TRBV18 and J is TRBJ1-5; tentative D call: TRBD1 (5 bases). The CDR3 covers 13 residues. Trimming pared 0 bases from V and 6 bases from J, leaving 6 bases between. Looked up from germline, CDR1 is KGHSH and CDR2 is LQKENI.

The V and J genes are TRBV19 and TRBJ2-1, with 9 nucleotides matching TRBD2. With 5 bases clipped from V and 8 bases from J, the junction kept 7 bases outside the gene matches. The length of the CDR3 is 14 residues. Germline lookup yields CDR1 LNHDA and CDR2 SQIVND (reference sequence). The CDR3 region is CASSSGTSFDEQFF. CDR3 DNA sequence: TGTGCCAGTAGTTCCGGGACTAGCTTCGATGAGCAGTTCTTC. The variable domain in full, completed from reference TRBV19 and TRBJ2-1, reads DGGITQSPKYLFRKEGQNVTLSCEQNLNHDAMYWYRQDPGQGLRLIYYSQIVNDFQKGDIAEGYSVSREKKESFPLTVTSAQKNPTAFYLCASSSGTSFDEQFFGPGTRLTVL.

The V gene is TRBV19, the J gene TRBJ1-5, with TRBD1 as a possible D gene (5 bases). The CDR3 runs to 12 residues. Germline-derived CDR1 and CDR2 are LNHDA and SQIVND (reference sequence). Between the trimmed V and J ends, which lost 7 bases and 4 bases, there was a span of 8 bases. The CDR3 nucleotides read TGTGCCAGTAATCGGGGGAATCAGCCCCAGCATTTT. Translating gives CASNRGNQPQHF.

A single count supports this clone. This chain connects TRBV9 to TRBJ2-7; tentatively, D is TRBD2 (7 bases). Germline CDR1 reads SGDLS; CDR2 reads YYNGEE. Trimming stripped 3 bases from V and 3 bases from J, with 13 bases between. The length of the CDR3 is 14 residues. The DNA of the CDR3 is TGTGCCAGCAGCGGGGAGGGAGGGGGCTACGAGCAGTACTTC. Translated: CASSGEGGGYEQYF.

This clone has a single count. V is TRBV18 and J is TRBJ1-5; D is ambiguous. Germline V gene lookup returns CDR1 KGHSH and CDR2 LQKENI. CDR3 length: 13 amino acids. Trimming took off 8 bases at V and 5 bases at J, with 13 bases between the two ends. CDR3 coding DNA: TGTGCCAGCCGACTCTCGGCTGATCAGCCCCAGCATTTT. Translated, it gives CASRLSADQPQHF.